Below, 20 T cell receptor beta chains from the same sample are listed, as sequenced in a study of shared clonotypes between healthy human individuals. This table comes from immunoSEQ multiplex PCR, and its TCRdb copy is limited to in-frame clones, with some not included. The sample lists roughly 480,000 clones, approximately 79% occurring once. The sample was PBMCs. The receptors stem from a woman between 40 and 55 years old in good health. Some clones in this sample may be carry-over from other donors' samples.

The chain uses TRBV7-3 and TRBJ1-1; weak D call: TRBD1 (5 bases). Trimming cost V 4 bases and J 3 bases, with 9 bases left between them. Germline CDR1 and CDR2: SGHTA and FQGTGA. There are 13 residues in the CDR3. CDR3 DNA: TGTGCCAGCAGCTGGGGCAGCTACACTGAAGCTTTCTTT. As protein: CASSWGSYTEAFF. Filled out from reference TRBV7-3 and TRBJ1-1, the complete variable domain reads GAGVSQTPSNKVTEKGKYVELRCDPISGHTALYWYRQSLGQGPEFLIYFQGTGAADDSGLPNDRFFAVRPEGSVSTLKIQRTERGDSAVYLCASSWGSYTEAFFGQGTRLTVV.

The chain is built from TRBV19 and TRBJ2-6; D remains unclear. Per the germline V gene, CDR1 is LNHDA and CDR2 is SQIVND (reference sequence). The V end lost 6 bases, the J end lost 0 bases, and 15 bases lay between the germline ends. This CDR3 is built from 17 residues. The CDR3 is CASRPNPGSSGANVLTF. CDR3 DNA sequence: TGTGCCAGTAGACCTAACCCTGGTAGCTCTGGGGCCAACGTCCTGACTTTC.

This clone has only one observation. The gene calls are TRBV4-1 and TRBJ2-3; D tentatively fits TRBD1 or TRBD2 (6 bases each). The CDR3 sequence is 15 residues long. Germline values: CDR1 MGHRA, CDR2 YSYEKL. V dropped 4 bases and J dropped 5 bases, with 16 bases sitting between them. The CDR3 DNA reads as TGCGCCAGCAGCCCCCTTACGGGGGCGGTAGATACGCAGTATTTT. Encoded protein: CASSPLTGAVDTQYF.

The chain combines TRBV30 with TRBJ2-1, with 9 bases identical to TRBD1. The trim removed 4 bases at V and 3 bases at J, leaving 1 base unmatched. Germline CDR1 and CDR2: GTSNPN and SVGIG (reference sequence). The CDR3 loop spans 13 amino acids. The CDR3 coding sequence is TGTGCCTGGACGGGACAGGGCTACAATGAGCAGTTCTTC. Translated: CAWTGQGYNEQFF.

This chain links TRBV29-1 with TRBJ2-6, with D possibly called TRBD1 or TRBD2 (5 bases each). The germline gives CDR1 SQVTM, CDR2 ANQGSEA. V lost 7 bases and J lost 4, with 17 bases in between. The CDR3 runs to 15 residues. The DNA of the CDR3 is TGCAGCGAGGAGGTAGGGGCCCCCGGGGCCAACGTCCTGACTTTC. This sequence encodes CSEEVGAPGANVLTF.

The V gene is TRBV6-6, the J gene TRBJ1-1; weak D call: TRBD1 (6 bases). Germline lookup yields CDR1 MNHNY and CDR2 SVGAGI (reference sequence). This CDR3 region has 15 residues. V shed 2 bases and J shed 4 bases, with 14 bases lying between them. The CDR3, as DNA: TGTGCCAGCAGTTACCCGTTGAGGGGGGGCACTGAAGCTTTCTTT. This codes for CASSYPLRGGTEAFF.

In DNA, the CDR3 is TGTGCCAGCAGCTTGTTCGGCAGGTACGGGGGTGCCAATCAGCCCCAGCATTTT. Encoded protein: CASSLFGRYGGANQPQHF. The chain uses TRBV5-6 and TRBJ1-5; TRBD1 is a possible D gene (5 bases). Trimming cost V 1 base and J 3 bases, with 20 bases left between them. Germline V CDR1 and CDR2: SGHDT, YYEEEE. The CDR3 totals 18 residues.

The V gene is TRBV4-3, the J gene TRBJ2-7, with D possibly being TRBD2 (6 bases). V was clipped by 0 bases and J by 3 bases, with 12 bases between them. Germline V gene lookup returns CDR1 LGHNA and CDR2 YSLEER. The CDR3 has 15 residues. The CDR3 is CASSQDLVADYEQYF. CDR3 coding DNA: TGCGCCAGCAGCCAAGATCTGGTAGCGGACTACGAGCAGTACTTC.

The V call is TRBV19, the J call TRBJ2-6; D is ambiguous. Trimming shortened V by 0 bases and J by 0 bases, and 3 bases separated the two germline ends. Germline-derived CDR1 and CDR2 are LNHDA and SQIVND (reference sequence). The CDR3 is 15 amino acids. This CDR3 reads CASSIDYSGANVLTF. CDR3 nucleotide sequence: TGTGCCAGTAGTATAGATTACTCTGGGGCCAACGTCCTGACTTTC. The complete variable domain, with remaining parts taken from reference TRBV19 and TRBJ2-6, reads DGGITQSPKYLFRKEGQNVTLSCEQNLNHDAMYWYRQDPGQGLRLIYYSQIVNDFQKGDIAEGYSVSREKKESFPLTVTSAQKNPTAFYLCASSIDYSGANVLTFGAGSRLTVL.

V usage is TRBV7-8 and J usage is TRBJ1-2, with 8 bases matching TRBD1. Germline CDR1 is SGHVS and CDR2 is FQNEAQ. This CDR3 contains 15 residues. V lost 4 bases and J lost 5; bases outside the gene matches: 9. The CDR3 sequence: CASSSTWDRRYGYTF. CDR3 in DNA: TGTGCCAGCAGCTCCACCTGGGACAGGCGGTATGGCTACACCTTC.

This chain links TRBV30 with TRBJ1-1; D ambiguous. The CDR3 covers 13 residues. V lost 2 bases to trimming and J lost 0 bases, with 7 bases between them. CDR1 is GTSNPN and CDR2 is SVGIG in the germline V gene (reference sequence). The CDR3 protein is CAWSPGMNTEAFF. The CDR3 DNA is TGTGCCTGGAGTCCGGGGATGAACACTGAAGCTTTCTTT.

The chain has TRBV28 and TRBJ2-5; D call uncertain. Germline-derived CDR1 and CDR2 are MDHEN and SYDVKM. The V and J ends lost 8 bases and 3 bases respectively, with 10 bases between them. CDR3 length equals 12 residues. This CDR3 is CASADIKETQYF. CDR3 nucleotide sequence: TGTGCCAGCGCCGACATCAAAGAGACCCAGTACTTC.

The chain combines TRBV5-1 with TRBJ2-7, with 11 bases lining up with TRBD1. The CDR3 loop spans 15 amino acids. Trimming at V came to 4 bases and at J to 4 bases, leaving 7 bases not matched to a gene. CDR1 is SGHRS, CDR2 YFSETQ, per germline. The CDR3 region is CASSPVGTGGYEQYF. CDR3 bases: TGCGCCAGCAGCCCGGTCGGGACAGGGGGATACGAGCAGTACTTC.

J is TRBJ1-4 and V is TRBV25-1; no definite D call. The germline V gene has CDR1 MGHDK and CDR2 SYGVNS. Trimming shortened V by 3 bases and J by 4 bases, and 6 bases separated the two germline ends. This CDR3 comprises 13 residues. The CDR3 is CASSDGFNEKLFF. The CDR3 DNA sequence: TGTGCCAGCAGTGATGGGTTTAATGAAAAACTGTTTTTT.

The genes are TRBV30 and TRBJ1-4; 8 nucleotides agree with TRBD1. With V trimmed by 2 bases and J by 8 bases, 4 bases remained unmatched. Germline V gene data show CDR1 as GTSNPN and CDR2 as SVGIG (reference sequence). The CDR3 is 13 residues long. The CDR3 loop reads CAWSQGAGEKLFF. CDR3 in DNA: TGTGCCTGGAGTCAGGGGGCAGGCGAAAAACTGTTTTTT.

In this sample, this clone turned up once. V and J are TRBV6-1 and TRBJ2-7; 14 bases line up with TRBD2. This CDR3 is 18 amino acids long. V lost 1 base and J lost 3; bases outside the gene matches: 8. From germline, CDR1 is MNHNS and CDR2 SASEGT. The chain's CDR3 is CASSEGWTSGRNHYEQYF. The CDR3 DNA follows: TGTGCCAGCAGTGAAGGATGGACTAGCGGGAGGAATCACTACGAGCAGTACTTC.

Only a few counts were recorded for this clone. This sequence joins TRBV15 and TRBJ1-2; a possible D gene is TRBD1 (6 bases). The germline CDR1 and CDR2 sequences are LNHNV and YYDKDF (reference sequence). This CDR3 spans 15 amino acids. Trimming removed 6 bases from V and 7 bases from J, with 21 bases in between. The CDR3 is CATRSGLGAGAGYTF. The CDR3 nucleotides are TGTGCCACCAGATCGGGGTTGGGGGCAGGGGCTGGCTACACCTTC.

The chain is built from TRBV28 and TRBJ2-7; D might be TRBD2 (5 bases). The V and J ends lost 6 bases and 4 bases respectively, with 19 bases between them. CDR1 and CDR2 from the germline V gene are MDHEN and SYDVKM. The CDR3 covers 15 residues. The CDR3 DNA reads as TGTGCCAGCAGCATAGCGTGGCAGAGTCCTTACGAGCAGTACTTC. Translated: CASSIAWQSPYEQYF.

V gene TRBV10-2 combines with J gene TRBJ2-1, with 14 bases matching TRBD2. The germline CDR1 and CDR2 sequences are WSHSY and SAAADI. With V trimmed by 4 bases and J by 0 bases, 17 bases remained unmatched. This CDR3 has 22 amino acids. The CDR3, as DNA: TGCGCCAGCAGTGCTACCAGGACTAGCGGGAGGACGTACCCTAGCTCCTACAATGAGCAGTTCTTC. It is translated as CASSATRTSGRTYPSSYNEQFF.

This chain connects TRBV7-6 to TRBJ2-7; TRBD2 aligns across 12 bases. CDR3 length: 15 residues. Germline trimming cut 1 base from V and 4 bases from J; bases unmatched to any gene: 2. Germline values: CDR1 SGHVS, CDR2 FNYEAQ. Written as DNA, the CDR3 is TGTGCCAGCAGCTTAGGACTAGCGGGAGAGTACGAGCAGTACTTC. Translated, it gives CASSLGLAGEYEQYF.